Listed here are 10 T cell receptor beta chains from one sample, sequenced in a study of T cell responses to AZD1222 COVID-19 vaccine. Sequenced by immunoSEQ multiplex PCR; TCRdb stores in-frame clones only, minus some. Of fewer than 200,000 clones in the sample, around nine tenths are singletons; the top ten hold about 1.5%. The sequencing used peripheral blood, collected on day 0 of AZD1222 vaccination. The receptors originated from an adult in good health.

This clone was counted a single time. V gene TRBV18 combines with J gene TRBJ1-5, with 11 bases fitting TRBD1. V was pared by 5 bases and J by 6 bases, with 6 bases of the junction left unmatched. This CDR3 is built from 15 residues. Germline loops: CDR1 KGHSH, CDR2 LQKENI. For the CDR3, the DNA is TGTGCCAGCTCAACGGGACAGGGGGTCGGTCAGCCCCAGCATTTT. It specifies CASSTGQGVGQPQHF.

This chain connects TRBV5-6 to TRBJ1-6; D gene unclear. The V end was cut by 3 bases, the J end by 7 bases, with 8 bases between. The CDR3 extends over 13 amino acids. Germline V gene lookup returns CDR1 SGHDT and CDR2 YYEEEE. The CDR3 spells CASSYSGNSPLHF. In DNA, the CDR3 is TGTGCCAGCAGCTACAGTGGCAATTCACCCCTCCACTTT.

A few counts support this clone. The chain joins TRBV5-6 to TRBJ1-6; a weak D match, TRBD1 (5 bases). CDR3 length equals 13 residues. V shed 0 bases and J shed 12 bases, with 10 bases lying between them. The germline CDR1 and CDR2 sequences are SGHDT and YYEEEE. The CDR3 DNA is TGTGCCAGCAGCTTGGCGCAGGGAGGACCCCTCCACTTT. This translates into CASSLAQGGPLHF.

The chain links TRBV9 to TRBJ2-2, with a weak D call TRBD1 (6 bases). The CDR3 is 14 amino acids. The V end was cut by 7 bases, the J end by 7 bases, with 17 bases between. Germline V gene data show CDR1 as SGDLS and CDR2 as YYNGEE. CDR3 amino acids: CASGTGPSVGELFF. CDR3 bases: TGTGCCAGCGGTACAGGGCCCTCCGTCGGGGAGCTGTTTTTT.

The CDR3 coding sequence is TGTGCCAGCAGTGGGCAGGCGCTCAATCAGCCCCAGCATTTT. It is translated as CASSGQALNQPQHF. This rearrangement joins TRBV2 to TRBJ1-5, with unresolved D. CDR1 SNHLY and CDR2 FYNNEI come from the germline V gene. The V and J ends lost 4 bases and 3 bases respectively, with 10 bases between them. The CDR3 is 14 amino acids.

The chain recombines TRBV4-2 with TRBJ1-5; TRBD1 aligns across 7 bases. CDR1 is LGHNA and CDR2 is YNFKEQ in the germline V gene. The CDR3 loop spans 16 amino acids. The ends lost 0 bases at V and 4 bases at J; junction bases unmatched: 6. The CDR3 bases are TGTGCCAGCAGCCAAGAGGACAGGCAAGGAAATCAGCCCCAGCATTTT. It encodes CASSQEDRQGNQPQHF.

This chain joins TRBV18 and TRBJ1-2; 7 bases line up with TRBD1. The CDR3 sequence is 13 residues long. Germline V gene sequence: CDR1 KGHSH, CDR2 LQKENI. V dropped 6 bases and J dropped 6; count of bases not matched to a gene: 7. CDR3 bases: TGTGCCAGCTCGTTGGACAGGCTCGATGGCTACACCTTC. Amino acids: CASSLDRLDGYTF.

The chain uses TRBV5-4 and TRBJ2-3; D gene unclear. CDR3 length equals 14 residues. V lost 0 bases, J lost 6 bases, and 11 bases lay in between. Looked up from germline, CDR1 is SGHNT and CDR2 is YYREEE (reference sequence). CDR3 loop: CASSLGLLGDTQYF. CDR3 sequence (DNA): TGTGCCAGCAGCTTGGGCCTACTCGGGGATACGCAGTATTTT. Full variable domain (remainder filled in from reference TRBV5-4 and TRBJ2-3): ETGVTQSPTHLIKTRGQQVTLRCSSQSGHNTVSWYQQALGQGPQFIFQYYREEENGRGNFPPRFSGLQFPNYSSELNVNALELDDSALYLCASSLGLLGDTQYFGPGTRLTVL.

V gene TRBV4-1 combines with J gene TRBJ2-5, with D maybe TRBD1 (6 bases). The length of the CDR3 is 16 residues. Germline-derived CDR1 and CDR2 are MGHRA and YSYEKL. Trimming removed 3 bases at V and 2 bases at J, with 16 bases between. The CDR3 nucleotides are TGCGCCAGCAGCCACCTACCTGGCAGGGGACAAGAGACCCAGTACTTC. It is translated as CASSHLPGRGQETQYF.

V and J are TRBV5-1 and TRBJ2-2; 7 nucleotides match TRBD1. Trimming at V came to 0 bases and at J to 7 bases, leaving 9 bases not matched to a gene. Germline CDR1 SGHRS, CDR2 YFSETQ. The CDR3 is 16 amino acids. Here the CDR3 DNA reads TGCGCCAGCAGCTTGGACGGACAGGCCCCGAGCGGGGAGCTGTTTTTT. Translated: CASSLDGQAPSGELFF.